This record covers a single T cell receptor beta chain. V trimming: 7 bases; J trimming: 4 bases; junction bases outside the gene matches: 4. Germline V gene sequence: CDR1 ENHRY, CDR2 SYGVKD. The CDR3 runs 13 residues. This sample was taken from a study of blood T cell repertoires in COVID-19. Study details: Sources were T cells, B-cell-depleted T cells, or PBMCs; the material itself was cDNA or gDNA.

As processed by the authors: It was from reference gene primer amplification that nucleated cell counts were estimated. Some clones are missing from TCRdb's copy, which holds only in-frame ones; the method was immunoSEQ multiplex PCR. The DNA gave D and trimming, while V, J and clone size come from that table. The data contain about 480,000 clones, roughly 87% of them singletons. The participants were between about 18 and 95 years old and came from some 25 US areas. Assignments of participants to cohorts depended upon their own reported clinical history. The TCR comes from a woman aged 18 to 35 with acute COVID-19. What was sequenced was PBMCs or T cells enriched from blood (not recorded which). This chain uses TRBV10-3 with TRBJ2-3; TRBD1 aligns across 8 bases. Here the CDR3 DNA reads TGTGCCATCACGGAGGGACAGGCAGATACGCAGTATTTT. It yields the protein CAITEGQADTQYF.